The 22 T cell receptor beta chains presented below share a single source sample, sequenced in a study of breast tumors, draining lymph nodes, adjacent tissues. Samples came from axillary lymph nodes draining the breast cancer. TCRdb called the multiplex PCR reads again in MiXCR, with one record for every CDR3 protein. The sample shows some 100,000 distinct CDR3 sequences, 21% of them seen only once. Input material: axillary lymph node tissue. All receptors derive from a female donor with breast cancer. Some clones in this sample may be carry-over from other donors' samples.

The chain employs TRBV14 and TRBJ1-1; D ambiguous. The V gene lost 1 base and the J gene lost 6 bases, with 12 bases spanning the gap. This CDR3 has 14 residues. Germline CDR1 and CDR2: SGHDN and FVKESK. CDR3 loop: CASSQAGVLAEAFF. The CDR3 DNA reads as TGTGCCAGCAGCCAAGCGGGTGTTCTTGCTGAAGCTTTCTTT.

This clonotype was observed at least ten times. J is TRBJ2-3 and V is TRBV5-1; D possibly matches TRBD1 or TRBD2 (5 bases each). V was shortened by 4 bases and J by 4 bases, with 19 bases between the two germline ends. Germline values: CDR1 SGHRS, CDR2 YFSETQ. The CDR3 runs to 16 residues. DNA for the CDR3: TGCGCCAGCAGCCCCCTTGCCGGGGCGATCCCAGATACGCAGTATTTT. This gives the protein CASSPLAGAIPDTQYF.

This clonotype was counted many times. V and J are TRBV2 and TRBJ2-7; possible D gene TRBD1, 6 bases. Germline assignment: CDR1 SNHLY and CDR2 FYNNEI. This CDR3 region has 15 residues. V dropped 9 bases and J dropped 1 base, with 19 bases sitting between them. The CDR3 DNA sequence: TGTGCCAGGCCAGAGGGACATAACCCATCCTACGAGCAGTACTTC. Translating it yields CARPEGHNPSYEQYF.

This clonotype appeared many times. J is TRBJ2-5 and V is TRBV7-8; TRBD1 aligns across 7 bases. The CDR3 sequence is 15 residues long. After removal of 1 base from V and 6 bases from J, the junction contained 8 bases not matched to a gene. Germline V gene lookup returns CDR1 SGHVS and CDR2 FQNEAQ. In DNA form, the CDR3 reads TGTGCCAGCAGCTTAGGGGGACAGAGGGGAAAGACCCAGTACTTC. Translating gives CASSLGGQRGKTQYF.

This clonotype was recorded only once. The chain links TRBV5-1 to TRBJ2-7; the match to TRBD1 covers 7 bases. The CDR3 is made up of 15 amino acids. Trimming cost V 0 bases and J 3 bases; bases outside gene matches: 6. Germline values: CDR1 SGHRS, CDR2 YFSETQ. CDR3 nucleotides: TGCGCCAGCAGCTTGGCCTGGGGACAGCTCTACGAGCAGTACTTC. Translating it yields CASSLAWGQLYEQYF.

The CDR3 reads CASSLDLRRPLFF. The CDR3 nucleotides are TGTGCCAGCAGTTTAGATCTCAGGAGGCCACTGTTTTTT. The gene calls are TRBV12-3 or TRBV12-4 and TRBJ1-4; D not certain. The CDR3 consists of 13 residues. Trimming cost V 1 base and J 13 bases, with 13 bases left between them.

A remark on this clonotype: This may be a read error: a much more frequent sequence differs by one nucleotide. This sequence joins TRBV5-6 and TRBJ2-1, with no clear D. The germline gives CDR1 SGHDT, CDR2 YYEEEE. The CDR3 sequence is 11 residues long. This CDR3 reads CASSLGPWQLF. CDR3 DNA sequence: TGTGCCAGCAGCTTGGGCCCCTGGCAGCTCTTC. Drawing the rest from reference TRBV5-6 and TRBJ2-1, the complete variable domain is DAGVTQSPTHLIKTRGQQVTLRCSPKSGHDTVSWYQQALGQGPQFIFQYYEEEERQRGNFPDRFSGHQFPNYSSELNVNALLLGDSALYLCASSLGPWQLFGPGTRLTVL.

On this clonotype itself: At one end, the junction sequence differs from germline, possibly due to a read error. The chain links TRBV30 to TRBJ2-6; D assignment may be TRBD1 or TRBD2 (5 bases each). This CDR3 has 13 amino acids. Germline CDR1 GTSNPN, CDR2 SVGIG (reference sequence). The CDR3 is CAWWGYGANALTF. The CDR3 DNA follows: TGTGCCTGGTGGGGGTATGGGGCCAACGCCCTGACTTTC.

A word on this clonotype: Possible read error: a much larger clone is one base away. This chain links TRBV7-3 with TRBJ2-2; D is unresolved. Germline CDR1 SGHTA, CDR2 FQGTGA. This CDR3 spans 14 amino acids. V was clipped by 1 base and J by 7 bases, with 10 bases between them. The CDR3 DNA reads TGTGCCAGCAGCTTAAACACTTTCATCGGGGAGCTGTTTTTT. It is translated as CASSLNTFIGELFF. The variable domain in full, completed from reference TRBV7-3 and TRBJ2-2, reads GAGVSQTPSNKVTEKGKYVELRCDPISGHTALYWYRQSLGQGPEFLIYFQGTGAADDSGLPNDRFFAVRPEGSVSTLKIQRTERGDSAVYLCASSLNTFIGELFFGEGSRLTVL.

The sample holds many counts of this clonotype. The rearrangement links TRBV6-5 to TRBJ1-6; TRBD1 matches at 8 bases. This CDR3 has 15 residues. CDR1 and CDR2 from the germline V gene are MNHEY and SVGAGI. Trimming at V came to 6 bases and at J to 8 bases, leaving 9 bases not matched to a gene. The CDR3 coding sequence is TGTGCCAGCAGACCACAGGGGGGTAGTTATTCACCCCTCCACTTT. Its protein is CASRPQGGSYSPLHF.

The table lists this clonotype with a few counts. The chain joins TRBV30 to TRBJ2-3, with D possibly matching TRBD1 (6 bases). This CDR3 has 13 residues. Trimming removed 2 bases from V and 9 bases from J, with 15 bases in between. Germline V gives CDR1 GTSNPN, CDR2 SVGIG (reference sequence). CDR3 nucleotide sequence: TGTGCCTGGAGTCCTCACCCACAGGGAACGCAGTATTTT. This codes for CAWSPHPQGTQYF.

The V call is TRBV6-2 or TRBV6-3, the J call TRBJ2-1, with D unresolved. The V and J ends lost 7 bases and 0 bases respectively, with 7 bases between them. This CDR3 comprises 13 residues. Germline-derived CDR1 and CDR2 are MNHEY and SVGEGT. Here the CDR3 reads CASKLSSYNEQFF. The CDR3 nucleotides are TGTGCCAGCAAGTTAAGCTCCTACAATGAGCAGTTCTTC.

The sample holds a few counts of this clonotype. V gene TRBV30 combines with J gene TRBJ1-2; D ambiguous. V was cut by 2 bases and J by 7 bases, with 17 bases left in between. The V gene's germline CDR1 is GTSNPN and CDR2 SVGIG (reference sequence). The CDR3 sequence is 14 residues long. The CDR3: CAWSTSRVSSGYTF. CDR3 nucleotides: TGTGCCTGGAGTACTAGTCGGGTTAGCAGTGGCTACACCTTC.

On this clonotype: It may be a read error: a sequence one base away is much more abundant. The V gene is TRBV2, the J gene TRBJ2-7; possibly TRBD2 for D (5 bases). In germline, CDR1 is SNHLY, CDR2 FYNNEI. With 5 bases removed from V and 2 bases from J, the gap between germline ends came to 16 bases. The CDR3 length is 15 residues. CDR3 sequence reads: CASSTRFLSPYEQYF. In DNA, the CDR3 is TGTGCCAGCAGTACTAGGTTCCTCAGCCCCTACGAGCAGTACTTC.

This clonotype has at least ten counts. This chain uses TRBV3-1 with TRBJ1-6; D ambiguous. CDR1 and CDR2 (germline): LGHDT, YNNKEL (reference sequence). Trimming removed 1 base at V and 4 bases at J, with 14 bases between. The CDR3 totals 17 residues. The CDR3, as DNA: TGTGCCAGCAGCCAAGGTTGGCGGGCTTCTTATAATTCACCCCTCCACTTT. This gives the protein CASSQGWRASYNSPLHF. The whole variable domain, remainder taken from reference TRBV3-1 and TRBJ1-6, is DTAVSQTPKYLVTQMGNDKSIKCEQNLGHDTMYWYKQDSKKFLKIMFSYNNKELIINETVPNRFSPKSPDKAHLNLHINSLELGDSAVYFCASSQGWRASYNSPLHFGNGTRLTVT.

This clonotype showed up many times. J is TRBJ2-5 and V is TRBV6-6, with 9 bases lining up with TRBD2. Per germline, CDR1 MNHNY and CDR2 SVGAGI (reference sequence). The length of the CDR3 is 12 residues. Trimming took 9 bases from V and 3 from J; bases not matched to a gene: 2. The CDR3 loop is CARLAGEETQYF. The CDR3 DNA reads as TGTGCCAGGTTAGCGGGGGAAGAGACCCAGTACTTC.

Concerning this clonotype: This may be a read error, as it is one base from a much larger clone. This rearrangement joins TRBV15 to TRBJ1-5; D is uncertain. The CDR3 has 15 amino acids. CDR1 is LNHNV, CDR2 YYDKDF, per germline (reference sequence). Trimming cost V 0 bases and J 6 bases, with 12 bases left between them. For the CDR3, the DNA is TGTGCCACCAGCAGAGATGCGGCTGGGTTTCAGCCCCAGCATTTT. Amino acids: CATSRDAAGFQPQHF.

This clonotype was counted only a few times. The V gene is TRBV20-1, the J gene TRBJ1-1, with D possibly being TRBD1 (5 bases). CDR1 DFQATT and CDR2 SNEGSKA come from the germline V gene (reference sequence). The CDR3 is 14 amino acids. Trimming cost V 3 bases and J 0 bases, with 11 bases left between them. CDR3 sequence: CSASFGTVNTEAFF. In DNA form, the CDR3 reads TGCAGTGCTAGTTTTGGGACCGTGAACACTGAAGCTTTCTTT.

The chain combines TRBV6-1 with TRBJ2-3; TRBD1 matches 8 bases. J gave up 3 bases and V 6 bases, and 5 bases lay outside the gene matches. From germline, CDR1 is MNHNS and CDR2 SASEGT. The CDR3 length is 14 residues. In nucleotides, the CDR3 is TGTGCCAGCAGGGCCACAGGGGGGACAGATACGCAGTATTTT. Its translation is CASRATGGTDTQYF.

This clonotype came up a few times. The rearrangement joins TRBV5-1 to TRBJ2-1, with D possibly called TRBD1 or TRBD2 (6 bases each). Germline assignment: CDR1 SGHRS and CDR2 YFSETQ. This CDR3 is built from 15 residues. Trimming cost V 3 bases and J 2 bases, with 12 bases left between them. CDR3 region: CASSSEGGPYNEQFF. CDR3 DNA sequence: TGCGCCAGCAGCTCGGAGGGGGGCCCCTACAATGAGCAGTTCTTC.

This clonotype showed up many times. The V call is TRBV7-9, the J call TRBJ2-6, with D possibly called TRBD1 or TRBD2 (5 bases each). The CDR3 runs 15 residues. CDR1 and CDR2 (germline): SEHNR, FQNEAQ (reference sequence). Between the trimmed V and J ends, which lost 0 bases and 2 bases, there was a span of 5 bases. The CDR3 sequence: CASSLAGAGANVLTF. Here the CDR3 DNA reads TGTGCCAGCAGCTTAGCGGGGGCTGGGGCCAACGTCCTGACTTTC.

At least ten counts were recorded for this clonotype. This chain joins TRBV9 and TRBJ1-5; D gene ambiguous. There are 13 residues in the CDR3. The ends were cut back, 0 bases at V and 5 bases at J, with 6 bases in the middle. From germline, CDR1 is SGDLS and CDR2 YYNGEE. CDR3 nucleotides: TGTGCCAGCAGCGTAGATCAGGATCAGCCCCAGCATTTT. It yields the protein CASSVDQDQPQHF.